Following are 30 T cell receptor beta chains from one sample sequenced in a study of blood T cell repertoires in COVID-19. Produced via immunoSEQ multiplex PCR; TCRdb's table is partial and in-frame only. This sample yields about 280,000 clones, of which 88% are seen a single time; 9.4% belongs to the top ten. Sequencing was performed on peripheral blood. These receptors all come from a man between 18 and 29 years old with active or convalescent COVID-19.

This clone turned up a few times. The rearrangement joins TRBV7-9 to TRBJ1-2; D is uncertain. Germline lookup yields CDR1 SEHNR and CDR2 FQNEAQ (reference sequence). The CDR3 totals 15 residues. Trimming removed 2 bases at V and 4 bases at J, with 14 bases between. The DNA of the CDR3 is TGTGCCAGCAGCTTAAACAACGGGGAGATCTATGGCTACACCTTC. This sequence encodes CASSLNNGEIYGYTF.

This rearrangement joins TRBV11-2 to TRBJ1-3; D is possibly TRBD1 (5 bases). The germline V and J ends were trimmed by 2 bases and 0 bases, with 11 bases remaining between them. The CDR3 runs to 16 residues. Germline CDR1 SGHAT, CDR2 FQNNGV. This chain's CDR3 is CASSLLDSYSGNTIYF. Written as DNA, the CDR3 is TGTGCCAGCAGCTTACTCGACAGTTACTCTGGAAACACCATATATTTT.

CDR3 residues: CASSQAVGPTYEQYF. The DNA for the CDR3 is TGTGCCAGCAGCCAAGCAGTTGGGCCTACCTACGAGCAGTACTTC. The J gene is TRBJ2-7, the V gene TRBV3-1 (or the pseudogene TRBV3-2), with unresolved D. This CDR3 is 15 amino acids long. The V end was cut by 1 base, the J end by 2 bases, with 12 bases between. CDR1 and CDR2 from the germline V gene are LGHDT and YNNKEL (reference sequence).

This rearrangement joins TRBV6-2 or TRBV6-3 to TRBJ2-1; 9 bases match TRBD2. Germline V gene sequence: CDR1 MNHEY, CDR2 SVGEGT. V was pared by 4 bases and J by 4 bases, with 5 bases of the junction left unmatched. The CDR3 runs 15 residues. The DNA of the CDR3 is TGTGCCAGCAGTTTAGCGGGGGAGTTTTACAATGAGCAGTTCTTC. It is translated as CASSLAGEFYNEQFF.

The chain joins TRBV3-1 (or the pseudogene TRBV3-2) to TRBJ2-2, with TRBD2 matching over 7 bases. Trimming at V came to 2 bases and at J to 7 bases, leaving 1 base not matched to a gene. The CDR3 spans 13 residues. CDR1 and CDR2 from the germline V gene are LGHDT and YNNKEL (reference sequence). The CDR3 DNA is TGTGCCAGCAGCCAAAGGGAGGGCGGGGAGCTGTTTTTT. It specifies CASSQREGGELFF.

The chain recombines TRBV19 with TRBJ1-1; a weak D match, TRBD1 (5 bases). The germline V gene encodes CDR1 LNHDA and CDR2 SQIVND (reference sequence). CDR3 length: 15 amino acids. Trimming removed 1 base from V and 0 bases from J, with 9 bases in between. The CDR3 sequence is CASSIVPGVNTEAFF. In nucleotides, the CDR3 is TGTGCCAGTAGTATAGTGCCGGGGGTGAACACTGAAGCTTTCTTT.

The J gene is TRBJ1-2, the V gene TRBV2, with 9 nucleotides matching TRBD1. CDR3 length: 13 residues. Per germline, CDR1 SNHLY and CDR2 FYNNEI. Unmatched junction bases numbered 3, after V lost 9 bases and J lost 1 base. The CDR3 coding sequence is TGTGCCAGAAGGACAGGGGATAACTATGGCTACACCTTC. It codes for CARRTGDNYGYTF.

The chain couples TRBV25-1 to TRBJ2-4, with D perhaps TRBD1 (7 bases). The CDR3 covers 15 residues. From germline, CDR1 is MGHDK and CDR2 SYGVNS. V lost 3 bases, J lost 3 bases, and 12 bases lay in between. CDR3 residues: CASSEAGGNKNIQYF. The CDR3 coding sequence is TGTGCCAGCAGTGAGGCAGGGGGGAACAAAAACATTCAGTACTTC.

This sequence joins TRBV4-1 and TRBJ2-7, with a tentative D call TRBD1 (5 bases). In germline, CDR1 is MGHRA, CDR2 YSYEKL. The CDR3 extends over 13 amino acids. V lost 0 bases and J 6 bases, leaving 9 bases between the germline ends. The CDR3 DNA follows: TGCGCCAGCAGCCAAGAGTCAGGGCGCGAGCAGTACTTC. Translation: CASSQESGREQYF.

J is TRBJ1-4 and V is TRBV10-2; 8 nucleotides line up with TRBD1. After removal of 10 bases from V and 7 bases from J, the junction contained 11 bases not matched to a gene. The CDR3 totals 14 residues. Germline values: CDR1 WSHSY, CDR2 SAAADI. This CDR3 is CATSSGQGAEKLFF. CDR3 coding DNA: TGCGCCACCTCTTCGGGGCAGGGGGCTGAAAAACTGTTTTTT.

J is TRBJ2-2 and V is TRBV3-1 (or the pseudogene TRBV3-2); unclear D gene. In germline, CDR1 is LGHDT, CDR2 YNNKEL (reference sequence). This CDR3 spans 12 amino acids. V was cut by 5 bases and J by 5 bases, with 6 bases left in between. CDR3 sequence reads: CASSYQTGELFF. CDR3 nucleotide sequence: TGTGCCAGCAGCTATCAGACCGGGGAGCTGTTTTTT.

V is TRBV5-1 and J is TRBJ2-3, with 11 nucleotides matching TRBD2. V was clipped by 1 base and J by 5 bases; unmatched bases: 3. Germline CDR1 is SGHRS and CDR2 is YFSETQ. The length of the CDR3 is 15 residues. CDR3 nucleotides: TGCGCCAGCAGCTTGAATCTAGCGGGGGGAGATACGCAGTATTTT. Its translation is CASSLNLAGGDTQYF.

V and J are TRBV11-2 and TRBJ1-2; D is perhaps TRBD1 (6 bases). Germline CDR1 reads SGHAT; CDR2 reads FQNNGV. The germline V and J ends were trimmed by 5 bases and 4 bases, with 17 bases remaining between them. This CDR3 has 15 amino acids. The CDR3 sequence: CASSGHREGSYGYTF. Written as DNA, the CDR3 is TGTGCCAGCAGCGGACACAGGGAGGGGTCCTATGGCTACACCTTC.

The chain has TRBV6-5 and TRBJ1-1; no firm D call. This CDR3 is built from 13 residues. Germline V gene lookup returns CDR1 MNHEY and CDR2 SVGAGI. V gave up 0 bases and J gave up 4 bases, with 6 bases separating them. CDR3 in DNA: TGTGCCAGCAGTTACTCTCAGGTCACTGAAGCTTTCTTT. It yields the protein CASSYSQVTEAFF.

The chain joins TRBV24-1 to TRBJ2-4; D remains unclear. The CDR3 runs to 14 residues. V was shortened by 2 bases and J by 11 bases, with 15 bases between the two germline ends. Germline V lookup: CDR1 KGHDR, CDR2 SFDVKD. The CDR3: CATSDSLAPTLQYF. The CDR3 DNA sequence: TGTGCCACCAGTGATTCGTTAGCCCCAACCCTTCAGTACTTC.

This clone was counted a single time. The chain is built from TRBV19 and TRBJ2-6; 10 bases align to TRBD1. With 3 bases clipped from V and 0 bases from J, the junction kept 5 bases outside the gene matches. The CDR3 is 18 residues long. Germline-derived CDR1 and CDR2 are LNHDA and SQIVND (reference sequence). In DNA form, the CDR3 reads TGTGCCAGTAGTATCTTGGGACAGGGGATCTCTGGGGCCAACGTCCTGACTTTC. Its translation is CASSILGQGISGANVLTF. Looking up the rest from reference TRBV19 and TRBJ2-6 gives the full variable domain: DGGITQSPKYLFRKEGQNVTLSCEQNLNHDAMYWYRQDPGQGLRLIYYSQIVNDFQKGDIAEGYSVSREKKESFPLTVTSAQKNPTAFYLCASSILGQGISGANVLTFGAGSRLTVL.

The chain carries TRBV6-5 and TRBJ1-5; 8 nucleotides align to TRBD1. This CDR3 has 15 residues. Germline V gene lookup returns CDR1 MNHEY and CDR2 SVGAGI. The V segment lost 5 bases and the J segment 5 bases; nucleotides outside the gene matches: 8. CDR3 loop: CASSLRTGMDQPQHF. The CDR3 DNA sequence: TGTGCCAGCAGTCTAAGGACAGGGATGGATCAGCCCCAGCATTTT.

The table lists this clone with a count of one. The V gene is TRBV6-4, the J gene TRBJ2-1; weak D call: TRBD2 (6 bases). V lost 2 bases, J lost 7 bases, and 18 bases lay in between. From germline, CDR1 is MRHNA and CDR2 SNTAGT. The CDR3 is 16 amino acids. CDR3 sequence: CASSDRASVGPNEQFF. The DNA of the CDR3 is TGTGCCAGCAGTGACAGGGCTAGCGTGGGCCCTAATGAGCAGTTCTTC.

The chain uses TRBV27 and TRBJ1-2, with 7 bases matching TRBD1. Germline-derived CDR1 and CDR2 are MNHEY and SMNVEV (reference sequence). V was pared by 4 bases and J by 2 bases, with 10 bases of the junction left unmatched. This CDR3 has 16 residues. Here the CDR3 reads CASSSAGTESNYGYTF. Written as DNA, the CDR3 is TGTGCCAGCAGTTCTGCCGGGACAGAGAGCAACTATGGCTACACCTTC.

This chain connects TRBV7-9 to TRBJ2-5, with 7 bases fitting TRBD2. Trimming at V came to 2 bases and at J to 5 bases, leaving 8 bases not matched to a gene. Per the germline V gene, CDR1 is SEHNR and CDR2 is FQNEAQ (reference sequence). This CDR3 spans 15 amino acids. CDR3 sequence (DNA): TGTGCCAGCAGCTTACTGACTAGCCGCTCGGAGACCCAGTACTTC. As protein: CASSLLTSRSETQYF.

This clone has just a few counts. The genes are TRBV27 and TRBJ2-7; 8 bases agree with TRBD1. The CDR3 is made up of 14 amino acids. The J segment lost 3 bases and the V segment lost 2 bases, leaving 3 bases of the junction unmatched. CDR1 is MNHEY and CDR2 is SMNVEV in the germline V gene (reference sequence). The CDR3 sequence is CASSLGTGYYEQYF. The CDR3 nucleotides read TGTGCCAGCAGTTTAGGGACAGGCTACTACGAGCAGTACTTC.

This sequence joins TRBV2 and TRBJ1-1; D gene unclear. The CDR3 contains 12 residues. The V and J ends lost 11 bases and 1 base respectively, with 11 bases between them. CDR1 and CDR2 (germline): SNHLY, FYNNEI. The CDR3 DNA is TGTGCCTGGAGGCAGCAGAACACTGAAGCTTTCTTT. It codes for CAWRQQNTEAFF.

This clone has just one count. J is TRBJ1-1 and V is TRBV7-9; weak D call: TRBD1 (5 bases). The CDR3 consists of 12 residues. The V gene's germline CDR1 is SEHNR and CDR2 FQNEAQ (reference sequence). Trimming took 2 bases from V and 8 from J, leaving 9 bases between them. The CDR3 region is CASSLQGAEAFF. In DNA, the CDR3 is TGTGCCAGCAGCTTACAGGGTGCGGAAGCTTTCTTT.

V usage is TRBV2 and J usage is TRBJ2-1; D is perhaps TRBD2 (5 bases). Trimming removed 6 bases at V and 2 bases at J, with 8 bases between. CDR3 size: 13 residues. Germline values: CDR1 SNHLY, CDR2 FYNNEI. The CDR3 region is CASSPGTYNEQFF. Written as DNA, the CDR3 is TGTGCCAGCAGCCCCGGGACCTACAATGAGCAGTTCTTC.

The chain couples TRBV25-1 to TRBJ2-7, with 8 bases lining up with TRBD1. V shed 4 bases, J shed 0 bases, and the junction held 2 bases outside the gene matches. CDR3 length equals 14 residues. Looked up from germline, CDR1 is MGHDK and CDR2 is SYGVNS. In nucleotides, the CDR3 is TGTGCCAGCAGTGGGACAGGGATCTCCTACGAGCAGTACTTC. Encoded protein: CASSGTGISYEQYF.

V is TRBV4-3 and J is TRBJ1-1; D gene uncertain. The germline V gene has CDR1 LGHNA and CDR2 YSLEER. This CDR3 has 14 amino acids. V lost 4 bases and J 5 bases, leaving 14 bases between the germline ends. The CDR3, as DNA: TGCGCCAGCAGCCGGGAGGTCCGGGTTACTGAAGCTTTCTTT. Protein sequence: CASSREVRVTEAFF.

This rearrangement joins TRBV7-2 to TRBJ2-7; tentative D call: TRBD2 (7 bases). Per the germline V gene, CDR1 is SGHTA and CDR2 is FQGNSA. The length of the CDR3 is 14 residues. V shed 5 bases and J shed 0 bases, with 11 bases lying between them. The CDR3: CASSRGGSSYEQYF. DNA of the CDR3: TGTGCCAGCAGCCGCGGGGGCAGCTCCTACGAGCAGTACTTC.

The V gene is TRBV15, the J gene TRBJ2-1, with TRBD2 matching 7 bases. Germline CDR1 LNHNV, CDR2 YYDKDF (reference sequence). The CDR3 consists of 15 residues. Trimming removed 4 bases from V and 3 bases from J; junction bases left unmatched: 6. The CDR3 loop is CATSTPRTSYNEQFF. The CDR3 coding sequence is TGTGCCACCAGCACCCCTAGGACTAGCTACAATGAGCAGTTCTTC.

The chain is built from TRBV11-2 and TRBJ2-5, with D possibly matching TRBD2 (5 bases). V dropped 5 bases and J dropped 7 bases, with 23 bases sitting between them. The length of the CDR3 is 16 residues. CDR1 is SGHAT and CDR2 is FQNNGV in the germline V gene. CDR3 region: CASSPRLERRGRTQYF. CDR3 nucleotide sequence: TGTGCCAGCAGCCCCCGGCTGGAGCGCCGAGGGAGGACCCAGTACTTC.

The gene calls are TRBV2 and TRBJ2-3; 7 positions agree with TRBD2. The junction had 10 bases not matched to a gene; V was cut back by 5 bases and J by 2 bases. The CDR3 contains 16 residues. The germline V gene encodes CDR1 SNHLY and CDR2 FYNNEI. CDR3 in DNA: TGTGCCAGCAGTCCCCCTAGCGGACCTGTCACAGATACGCAGTATTTT. Protein sequence: CASSPPSGPVTDTQYF. The full variable domain, rest sourced from reference TRBV2 and TRBJ2-3, is EPEVTQTPSHQVTQMGQEVILRCVPISNHLYFYWYRQILGQKVEFLVSFYNNEISEKSEIFDDQFSVERPDGSNFTLKIRSTKLEDSAMYFCASSPPSGPVTDTQYFGPGTRLTVL.